Sequencing of this TCR beta chain was carried out in a study of cytomegalovirus exposure and HLA in healthy donors. Study outcomes and limitations: Rarity characterized most TCR sequences, yet some public TCRs appeared in many donors. A few V segments could not be told apart, such as TRBV6-2 and TRBV6-3, and were left out. Per a prior analysis, the majority of TCR beta V segments were productive roughly 87% or roughly 30% of the time. Upon later analysis, HLA-associated TCR beta chains proved more clonally expanded than other, equally common chains.

With 60 Vbeta and 13 Jbeta primers, the PCR was carried out. This table comes from immunoSEQ multiplex PCR, and its TCRdb copy is limited to in-frame clones, with some not included. The data hold more than 150,000 clones, with under 85% observed a single time. Concerning this clone itself: Its matching antigen is unknown.

The CDR3 is made up of 15 amino acids. The V end lost 6 bases, the J end lost 6 bases, and 18 bases lay between the germline ends. Germline V gene sequence: CDR1 LNHNV, CDR2 YYDKDF (reference sequence). The gene calls are TRBV15 and TRBJ2-1, with D possibly TRBD2 on 6 matching bases. The sequenced sample was PBMCs. The sequence was obtained from a man in his fifties or sixties in good health and CMV-seronegative. CDR3 loop: CATSPRVTGVNEQFF. The DNA for the CDR3 is TGTGCCACCAGTCCTAGGGTCACGGGGGTCAATGAGCAGTTCTTC.